Listed below are T cell receptor beta chains from one sample, sequenced in a study of T cells after yellow fever vaccination. Each CDR3 protein gets one entry after TCRdb re-called the 5' RACE reads with MiXCR. In the table there are 450,000 to 650,000 distinct CDR3 sequences, 21% of which are singletons. Sample: PBMCs, taken roughly 20 days after the first yellow fever vaccination. The receptors were gathered from a man younger than 35 who received the YFV17D yellow fever vaccine. Each CDR3 is given with its conserved first and last residue. The order of the fields is J gene, V gene, D gene, clone size, CDR3 DNA, CDR3 protein. A D gene is named only where the DNA matches it firmly. A row's size may be missing; if present it is once, few, many or a size class.

TRBJ2-2 TRBV11-2 TRBD1 - TGTGCCAGCAGCTTGCCGGGACAGCTATTCTTGGGGTCGGCCGGGGAGCTGTTTTTT CASSLPGQLFLGSAGELFF
TRBJ2-1 TRBV9 TRBD2 - TGTGCCAGCAGCGAAAGCGGGGGGGCCAATGAGCAGTTCTTC CASSESGGANEQFF
TRBJ2-1 TRBV20-1 TRBD2 - TGCAGTGCTTTACCGACTAGCGGGGGTAGGGCTGAGCAGTTCTTC CSALPTSGGRAEQFF
TRBJ1-4 TRBV28 TRBD1 few TGTGCCAGCAGTCTGACAGGGTATGAAAAACTGTTTTTT CASSLTGYEKLFF
TRBJ1-2 TRBV29-1 - - TGCAGCGCCCTCCGGGGGTCGGGTAACTATGGCTACACCTTC CSALRGSGNYGYTF
TRBJ2-2 TRBV9 - - TGTGCCAGCAGCGTAGATATAGGGCTTAACACCGGGGAGCTGTTTTTT CASSVDIGLNTGELFF
TRBJ2-7 TRBV6-2/TRBV6-3 - few TGTGCCAGCAGTTACTCATGGGCGAAAGGCTACGAGCAGTACTTC CASSYSWAKGYEQYF
TRBJ2-3 TRBV9 TRBD2 - TGTGCCAGCAGCGCACCCGGAGCGGGGGGGAGCACAGATACGCAGTATTTT CASSAPGAGGSTDTQYF
TRBJ2-7 TRBV6-2/TRBV6-3 - - TGTGCCAGCAGTTACGCCGGGTCCTACGAGCAGTACTTC CASSYAGSYEQYF
TRBJ2-3 TRBV12-3/TRBV12-4 TRBD1 - TGTGCCAGCAGTTTCCCGGACAGGGCCACAGATACGCAGTATTTT CASSFPDRATDTQYF
TRBJ2-5 TRBV20-1 TRBD1 - TGCAGTGCTAGCGGACAGGGACAAGAGACCCAGTACTTC CSASGQGQETQYF
TRBJ2-7 TRBV4-1 - few TGCGCCAGCAGTTTACAGGATAGCGACGAGCAGTACTTC CASSLQDSDEQYF
TRBJ2-2 TRBV11-1 TRBD1 - TGTGCCAGCAGCTCGGGACAGGGAATAACCGGGGAGCTGTTTTTT CASSSGQGITGELFF
TRBJ2-3 TRBV20-1 TRBD1 - TGCAGTGCTAGAGATGTCGAGGGGGCCGCTGGAGATACGCAGTATTTT CSARDVEGAAGDTQYF
TRBJ2-1 TRBV4-1 - few TGCGCCAGCAGCCAAGATCAGTTGGATCGGGGCAGGCAGTTCTTC CASSQDQLDRGRQFF
TRBJ2-2 TRBV2 TRBD2 - TGTGCCAGCAGTGAGCATAGCGGGGGGCCGGGGGAGCTGTTTTTT CASSEHSGGPGELFF
TRBJ2-1 TRBV7-2 - once TGTGCCAGCAGCTTTAGCGACCCGTCCGTTGAGCAGTTCTTC CASSFSDPSVEQFF
TRBJ1-2 TRBV29-1 - - TGCAGCGTTGGAGGCATCTCCGGAGAGAACTATGGCTACACCTTC CSVGGISGENYGYTF
TRBJ2-2 TRBV12-3/TRBV12-4 - - TGTGCCACCCGGTCGGGCGCCGGGGAGCTGTTTTTT CATRSGAGELFF
TRBJ1-5 TRBV12-3/TRBV12-4 TRBD1 few TGTGCCAGCAAGGGACAGGAGTATAGCAATCAGCCCCAGCATTTT CASKGQEYSNQPQHF
TRBJ1-2 TRBV29-1 - many TGCAGCGTCGACCGGCATGGCTACACCTTC CSVDRHGYTF
TRBJ2-3 TRBV5-1 - - TGCGCCAGCAGCTCAGTTCTCGGGGGCCACACAGATACGCAGTATTTT CASSSVLGGHTDTQYF
TRBJ2-3 TRBV19 TRBD1 - TGTGCCACCTTCGGGACAGGGCTCACAGATACGCAGTATTTT CATFGTGLTDTQYF
TRBJ1-1 TRBV27 - once TGTGCCAGCAGTCCAAGGATTACTCACATGAACACTGAAGCTTTCTTT CASSPRITHMNTEAFF
TRBJ1-4 TRBV4-3 - few TGCGCCATCTCCAGGGTGCTGGATGAAAAACTGTTTTTT CAISRVLDEKLFF
TRBJ2-7 TRBV27 TRBD1 - TGTGCCAGCAGCCCGGACAGGACCCAATACGAGCAGTACTTC CASSPDRTQYEQYF
TRBJ2-7 TRBV11-2 - - TGTGCCAGCAGCTTAGTTGTGATAGCCTCCTACTCCTACGAGCAGTACTTC CASSLVVIASYSYEQYF
TRBJ2-1 TRBV9 - - TGTGCCAGCAGTGCAGGAGAAGGATACAATGAGCAGTTCTTC CASSAGEGYNEQFF
TRBJ2-3 TRBV7-2 TRBD2 few TGTGCCAGCAGGCAAGCGGGGGCCCTCTCAGATACGCAGTATTTT CASRQAGALSDTQYF
TRBJ2-1 TRBV5-1 - - TGCGCCAGCAGCTTGGACCTGGGACCCTACAATGAGCAGTTCTTC CASSLDLGPYNEQFF
TRBJ2-5 TRBV7-9 TRBD1 - TGTGCCAGCAGCCAAGCCGACAGGGTAGAGACCCAGTACTTC CASSQADRVETQYF
TRBJ2-2 TRBV19 - few TGTGCCAGTAGTATCCTACTGAGGAACACCGGGGAGCTGTTTTTT CASSILLRNTGELFF